This T cell receptor beta chain originates from a study of long-term antiretroviral therapy in people with HIV. Findings and limits, study-wide: ART was followed by higher diversity that remained below transplant donor controls.

On this clone: Its specificity is unknown.

Germline assignment: CDR1 MDHEN and CDR2 SYDVKM. The CDR3 totals 15 residues. The junction had 6 bases not matched to a gene; V was cut back by 5 bases and J by 9 bases. Runs used v3.0 of the immunoSEQ assay and were done at survey level. The target of sequencing was about 35,000-50,000 T-cell genomes per sample. Method: immunoSEQ multiplex PCR; TCRdb's copy keeps in-frame clones and lacks some. The sample lists 6,000 or so clones; around 74% were seen once. This receptor was taken from a man aged 40-49 years with HIV. The chain links TRBV28 to TRBJ1-6; TRBD1 agrees at 11 bases. This specimen was unsorted PBMCs, taken 0.5 years before starting antiretroviral therapy. CDR3 DNA sequence: TGTGCCAGCAGTCCGGGACAGGGGGTCGGTTCACCCCTCCACTTT. Residues: CASSPGQGVGSPLHF.